This T cell receptor (beta chain) was profiled in a study of blood T cells in healthy people across ages. The authors ran a second PCR of roughly 6 to 12 cycles using a sample-barcoded 5' primer and a J-beta primer mix. TCRdb fed the 5' RACE reads into MiXCR, producing one record per CDR3 protein. The sample includes some 1,800,000 distinct CDR3 sequences, more than 35% of them seen just once. V shed 5 bases, J shed 5 bases, and the junction held 7 bases outside the gene matches. Germline V lookup: CDR1 SEHNR, CDR2 FQNEAQ (reference sequence). This CDR3 contains 14 residues. The chain joins TRBV7-9 to TRBJ2-7, with 9 bases fitting TRBD1. The specimen was blood. This TCR came from a human donor in good health. The DNA for the CDR3 is TGTGCCAGCAGCAACGGACAGGGGCGGAACGAGCAGTACTTC. It specifies CASSNGQGRNEQYF.